The 18 T cell receptor beta chains given below trace back to one sample, sequenced in a study of T cells in Graves' hyperthyroidism and ophthalmopathy. From RNA transcripts, TCR beta CDR3 regions were amplified. Initially, a first-round RT-PCR of the TCR CDR3 employed the HTBI primer set. TCRdb independently ran MiXCR on the multiplex PCR reads; one entry per CDR3 protein. The table lists about 380,000 distinct CDR3 sequences, more than 12% of them singletons. Specimen: blood. The origin of the receptors is a woman in her 30s with Graves' ophthalmopathy.

This clonotype was observed many times. The chain recombines TRBV20-1 with TRBJ2-7, with 9 positions matching TRBD2. J was trimmed by 4 bases and V by 3 bases; bases with no gene match: 4. The CDR3 covers 13 residues. From germline, CDR1 is DFQATT and CDR2 SNEGSKA (reference sequence). The CDR3 DNA reads as TGCAGTGCTAGGGGGACTAGCAGATACGAGCAGTACTTC. This gives the protein CSARGTSRYEQYF.

The chain joins TRBV2 to TRBJ1-5; D ambiguous. The CDR3 covers 13 residues. Germline loops: CDR1 SNHLY, CDR2 FYNNEI. Trimming took 7 bases from V and 2 from J, leaving 9 bases between them. The DNA for the CDR3 is TGTGCCAGCATAGAGGACGGCAATCAGCCCCAGCATTTT. It specifies CASIEDGNQPQHF. The full variable domain, in which reference TRBV2 and TRBJ1-5 provide the parts outside the CDR3, is EPEVTQTPSHQVTQMGQEVILRCVPISNHLYFYWYRQILGQKVEFLVSFYNNEISEKSEIFDDQFSVERPDGSNFTLKIRSTKLEDSAMYFCASIEDGNQPQHFGDGTRLSIL.

This clonotype was recorded many times. The CDR3 coding sequence is TGTGCCAGCAGTTCCCTGACAGGAGACAACACTGAAGCTTTCTTT. Its translation: CASSSLTGDNTEAFF. The J gene is TRBJ1-1, the V gene TRBV6-2 or TRBV6-3; possible D gene TRBD1, 6 bases. Germline V gene lookup returns CDR1 MNHEY and CDR2 SVGEGT. This CDR3 spans 15 amino acids. Trimming removed 4 bases at V and 2 bases at J, with 14 bases between.

This clonotype was observed at least ten times. The chain employs TRBV11-2 and TRBJ1-5; tentative D call: TRBD1 (5 bases). This CDR3 comprises 13 residues. Trimming cost V 4 bases and J 3 bases, with 7 bases left between them. Germline CDR1 is SGHAT and CDR2 is FQNNGV. DNA for the CDR3: TGTGCCAGCAGCTCAGGGTCCAATCAGCCCCAGCATTTT. Residues: CASSSGSNQPQHF.

The sample holds many counts of this clonotype. The genes are TRBV20-1 and TRBJ1-5; the match to TRBD1 covers 8 bases. The CDR3 extends over 16 amino acids. Germline V gene lookup returns CDR1 DFQATT and CDR2 SNEGSKA (reference sequence). Trimming at V came to 1 base and at J to 3 bases, leaving 8 bases not matched to a gene. This CDR3 is CSARAGTGGFNQPQHF. DNA for the CDR3: TGCAGTGCTAGAGCCGGGACAGGAGGTTTCAATCAGCCCCAGCATTTT.

This clonotype came up many times. DNA for the CDR3: TGTGCCAGCAGCTTTTTTGTGGCGAATGAGCAGTTCTTC. Residues: CASSFFVANEQFF. This rearrangement joins TRBV11-2 to TRBJ2-1; D is undetermined. Trimming removed 3 bases at V and 7 bases at J, with 10 bases between. The CDR3 loop spans 13 amino acids. Germline-derived CDR1 and CDR2 are SGHAT and FQNNGV.

This rearrangement joins TRBV4-2 to TRBJ2-3; 7 bases map to TRBD2. Per germline, CDR1 LGHNA and CDR2 YNFKEQ. CDR3 length: 15 amino acids. Trimming took 1 base from V and 4 from J; bases not matched to a gene: 5. CDR3 DNA sequence: TGTGCCAGCAGCCAAGGCGGGGGTGCCGCAGATACGCAGTATTTT. It translates to CASSQGGGAADTQYF.

With respect to this clonotype: A much larger clone sits a single nucleotide away, making a read error possible. CDR3 in amino acids: CASHATGEGPNGYTF. DNA of the CDR3: TGTGCCAGCCATGCTACAGGGGAAGGCCCTAATGGCTACACCTTC. The gene calls are TRBV6-2 or TRBV6-3 and TRBJ1-2; 7 bases map to TRBD1. The CDR3 consists of 15 residues. The trim removed 8 bases at V and 6 bases at J, leaving 15 bases unmatched. The germline gives CDR1 MNHEY, CDR2 SVGEGT.

The rearrangement joins TRBV7-2 to TRBJ1-2; D remains ambiguous. The germline V gene encodes CDR1 SGHTA and CDR2 FQGNSA. The CDR3 spans 15 residues. Trimming removed 1 base from V and 4 bases from J, with 13 bases in between. The chain's CDR3 is CASSLDFEVFYGYTF. CDR3 DNA sequence: TGTGCCAGCAGCTTAGACTTTGAGGTCTTCTATGGCTACACCTTC. Combining the CDR3 with reference TRBV7-2 and TRBJ1-2 gives the whole variable domain GAGVSQSPSNKVTEKGKDVELRCDPISGHTALYWYRQSLGQGLEFLIYFQGNSAPDKSGLPSDRFSAERTGGSVSTLTIQRTQQEDSAVYLCASSLDFEVFYGYTFGSGTRLTVV.

This clonotype was counted at least ten times. The chain combines TRBV12-3 or TRBV12-4 with TRBJ2-7, with D perhaps matching TRBD1 (5 bases). The CDR3 runs to 14 residues. V lost 4 bases to trimming and J lost 4 bases, with 14 bases between them. The DNA of the CDR3 is TGTGCCAGCAGTTCGTACAGGCAAAATTACGAGCAGTACTTC. Protein product: CASSSYRQNYEQYF.

V is TRBV7-9 and J is TRBJ1-4, with a weak D call TRBD1 (5 bases). The CDR3 sequence is 17 residues long. Germline V CDR1 and CDR2: SEHNR, FQNEAQ (reference sequence). The V end was cut by 5 bases, the J end by 8 bases, with 24 bases between. CDR3 sequence (DNA): TGTGCCAGCAGCCCTAGTGCGCTGGGGGGTAAAAACGAAAAACTGTTTTTT. The encoded protein is CASSPSALGGKNEKLFF.

Concerning this clonotype itself: A much larger clone is a single base away; this may be a read error. V gene TRBV6-4 combines with J gene TRBJ2-5, with 13 nucleotides matching TRBD2. Germline V lookup: CDR1 MRHNA, CDR2 SNTAGT. The CDR3 runs 17 residues. CDR3 nucleotide sequence: TGTGTCAGCAGTTCTCATGGACTAGCGGGGGATCAAGAGACCCAGTACTTC. Translating it yields CVSSSHGLAGDQETQYF.

This clonotype showed up many times. This chain joins TRBV5-1 and TRBJ2-1; TRBD2 matches at 7 bases. Germline V gene data show CDR1 as SGHRS and CDR2 as YFSETQ. The CDR3 is 16 amino acids. J gave up 4 bases and V 0 bases, and 7 bases lay outside the gene matches. The CDR3 sequence is CASSLERGVGYNEQFF. CDR3 in DNA: TGCGCCAGCAGCTTGGAGCGGGGAGTGGGATACAATGAGCAGTTCTTC. Full variable domain (remainder filled in from reference TRBV5-1 and TRBJ2-1): KAGVTQTPRYLIKTRGQQVTLSCSPISGHRSVSWYQQTPGQGLQFLFEYFSETQRNKGNFPGRFSGRQFSNSRSEMNVSTLELGDSALYLCASSLERGVGYNEQFFGPGTRLTVL.

The table lists this clonotype with many counts. V gene TRBV6-1 combines with J gene TRBJ2-3, with D perhaps TRBD1 (6 bases). Trimming took off 7 bases at V and 2 bases at J, with 19 bases between the two ends. Germline CDR1 reads MNHNS; CDR2 reads SASEGT. The CDR3 has 16 residues. CDR3: CASKGQPKLLTDTQYF. The CDR3 DNA reads as TGTGCCAGCAAAGGACAGCCCAAGTTGCTCACAGATACGCAGTATTTT.

This clonotype was observed many times. The chain employs TRBV6-6 and TRBJ2-1, with 11 bases aligning to TRBD2. In germline, CDR1 is MNHNY, CDR2 SVGAGI (reference sequence). V shed 0 bases and J 2 bases; nucleotides not matched to a gene: 6. This CDR3 spans 18 amino acids. The CDR3 protein is CASSYSGLAGGTYNEQFF. The CDR3 coding sequence is TGTGCCAGCAGTTACTCTGGGCTAGCGGGGGGAACCTACAATGAGCAGTTCTTC.

DNA of the CDR3: TGTGCCAGCAGCTTAAACAGGGAGCAGCAGTACTTC. Its protein product is CASSLNREQQYF. J is TRBJ2-7 and V is TRBV7-2; maybe TRBD1 (6 bases). The V end was cut by 2 bases, the J end by 8 bases, with 10 bases between. CDR3 length equals 12 residues. Germline V gene lookup returns CDR1 SGHTA and CDR2 FQGNSA.

This clonotype was observed at least ten times. The CDR3 DNA is TGCGCCAGCAGCCAAGAACACCGAAACACCGGGGAGCTGTTTTTT. This encodes CASSQEHRNTGELFF. The chain combines TRBV4-1 with TRBJ2-2; D uncertain. Trimming removed 0 bases from V and 2 bases from J, with 7 bases in between. CDR3 length equals 15 residues. Germline CDR1 is MGHRA and CDR2 is YSYEKL.

The rearrangement joins TRBV5-6 to TRBJ2-2; maybe TRBD1 (5 bases). The length of the CDR3 is 13 residues. Deletions cut 5 bases from V and 6 bases from J, with 11 bases between. CDR1 and CDR2 from the germline V gene are SGHDT and YYEEEE. The CDR3 nucleotides read TGTGCCAGCAGGCACACCAGGGCCGGGGAGCTGTTTTTT. Protein product: CASRHTRAGELFF. Looking up the rest from reference TRBV5-6 and TRBJ2-2 gives the full variable domain: DAGVTQSPTHLIKTRGQQVTLRCSPKSGHDTVSWYQQALGQGPQFIFQYYEEEERQRGNFPDRFSGHQFPNYSSELNVNALLLGDSALYLCASRHTRAGELFFGEGSRLTVL.